This record concerns one T cell receptor beta chain sequence. Its antigen is not identified. The authors produced TCR alpha and TCR beta cDNA libraries with sample barcodes and UMIs by 5'RACE using constant-segment primers. TCRdb reprocessed the 5' RACE reads with MiXCR, giving one entry per CDR3 protein. The sample has some 100,000 distinct CDR3 sequences; over 8.5% are singletons. The data were taken from a study of T-cell memory formation after mild COVID-19. Study-wide findings and caveats: Clones that got smaller from day 15 to 85 had even CD4/CD8, while clones growing later tipped toward CD4+. Contracting clones localized mainly to CM and EM when CD4+ and mainly to EMRA when CD8+.

J was trimmed by 1 base and V by 5 bases; bases with no gene match: 17. This CDR3 has 21 residues. Per germline, CDR1 MNHEY and CDR2 SMNVEV (reference sequence). This clonotype was obtained from a man aged 18 to 35 who had mild COVID-19 (a few samples of this study predate the infection). Cell type and time point are not known. The rearrangement links TRBV27 to TRBJ2-3; 14 bases line up with TRBD2. The sequencing input was PBMCs or a T cell subset sorted from them (not recorded which). Here the CDR3 DNA reads TGTGCCAGCAGTCCCTATCCCAGACTAGCGGGGGGGGCCAAAGGCACAGATACGCAGTATTTT. Its protein product is CASSPYPRLAGGAKGTDTQYF.